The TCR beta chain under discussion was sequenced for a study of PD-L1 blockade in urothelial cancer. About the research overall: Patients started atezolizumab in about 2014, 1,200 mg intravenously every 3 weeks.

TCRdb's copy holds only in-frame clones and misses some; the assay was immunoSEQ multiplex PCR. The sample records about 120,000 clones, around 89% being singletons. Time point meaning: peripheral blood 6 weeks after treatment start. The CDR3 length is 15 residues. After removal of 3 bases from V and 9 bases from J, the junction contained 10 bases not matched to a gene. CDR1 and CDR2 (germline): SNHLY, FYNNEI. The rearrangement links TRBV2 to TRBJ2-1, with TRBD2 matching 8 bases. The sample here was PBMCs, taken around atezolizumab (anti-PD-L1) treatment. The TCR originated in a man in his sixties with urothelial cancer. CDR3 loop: CASSDRGGPEGEQFF. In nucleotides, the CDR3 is TGTGCCAGCAGTGACCGGGGGGGTCCTGAGGGTGAGCAGTTCTTC. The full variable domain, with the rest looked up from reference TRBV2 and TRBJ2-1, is EPEVTQTPSHQVTQMGQEVILRCVPISNHLYFYWYRQILGQKVEFLVSFYNNEISEKSEIFDDQFSVERPDGSNFTLKIRSTKLEDSAMYFCASSDRGGPEGEQFFGPGTRLTVL.